The T cell receptor (beta chain) under discussion was sequenced for a study of T-cell reconstitution after alpha-beta-depleted transplantation in children (dated by TCRdb to about 2016). For the study in its entirety: T-cell immune reconstitution after TCRalphabeta/CD19-depleted allogeneic hematopoietic cell transplantation in children was quantitatively tracked in the study by means of TCR repertoire profiling.

Library preparation employed PCR. The reads were generated on an Illumina HiSeq 2500. TCR library preparation used molecular barcoding, with unique molecular identifiers applied to normalize quantification of the TCRbeta repertoire. Using fastp at Q25 and MiXCR, TCRdb reprocessed the public reads and kept productive beta chains. Under each unique CDR3 protein, matching rows form one entry showing the most common genes and DNA. Here the sample has hundreds of thousands of distinct CDR3 sequences; about 12% occur a single time. The ten largest clones capture about 5.4% of the sample. A word on this clonotype: Its binding antigen is unknown. There are no base qualities to consult, and no much larger clone falls within one base.

Taken from cysteine to phenylalanine, the CDR3 has 15 residues. This entry keeps only the CDR3 DNA: 45 bases, framed from base 1. Based on the germline V gene, the CDR1 and CDR2 sequences are LGHNA and YNFKEQ. Relative to germline, V is 4 bases shorter and J is 7 bases shorter, with 17 bases between their ends. Here the chain combines TRBV4-2 and TRBJ2-1; the D gene is possibly TRBD2, with 6 bases matching. This clonotype was sampled from a human donor who donated a stem cell graft to a child with combined immunodeficiency. Here the sequenced sample was PBMCs from the stem cell graft donor, taken from the stem cell graft. The nucleotide sequence is TGTGCCAGCAGCCCGGGGACTCTCTCGGGGAATGAGCAGTTCTTC. Its translation is CASSPGTLSGNEQFF.